This TCR beta chain was profiled in a study of T cells after posttransplantation cyclophosphamide. Using immunoSEQ multiplex PCR, the repertoire was profiled, and TCRdb retains in-frame clones only, with some absent. The repertoire holds under 6,000 clones, with approximately 72% as singletons. Of note for this clone: What it recognizes is unknown.

Germline V lookup: CDR1 MGHRA, CDR2 YSYEKL. CDR3 size: 14 residues. The V and J ends lost 4 bases and 5 bases, in that order; junction bases with no gene match: 8. Treatment was busulfan-fludarabine conditioning, a marrow graft, and cyclophosphamide on days +3 and +4. Study conclusions and caveats: Later blood repertoires were often dominated by clones from the donor CD8+ memory compartment.

The V and J genes are TRBV4-1 and TRBJ2-7; TRBD1 matches 7 bases. The starting material was PBMCs, obtained 362 days after allogeneic stem cell transplant with posttransplant cyclophosphamide. The source is a male patient aged 55 to 69 who received an allogeneic stem cell transplant from an unrelated donor, was CMV-positive, and had acute GVHD only. Among the T cells, some may be from the graft donor. CDR3 amino acids: CASSLRDSGNEQYF. The CDR3 bases are TGCGCCAGCAGCCTCCGGGACAGTGGGAACGAGCAGTACTTC.